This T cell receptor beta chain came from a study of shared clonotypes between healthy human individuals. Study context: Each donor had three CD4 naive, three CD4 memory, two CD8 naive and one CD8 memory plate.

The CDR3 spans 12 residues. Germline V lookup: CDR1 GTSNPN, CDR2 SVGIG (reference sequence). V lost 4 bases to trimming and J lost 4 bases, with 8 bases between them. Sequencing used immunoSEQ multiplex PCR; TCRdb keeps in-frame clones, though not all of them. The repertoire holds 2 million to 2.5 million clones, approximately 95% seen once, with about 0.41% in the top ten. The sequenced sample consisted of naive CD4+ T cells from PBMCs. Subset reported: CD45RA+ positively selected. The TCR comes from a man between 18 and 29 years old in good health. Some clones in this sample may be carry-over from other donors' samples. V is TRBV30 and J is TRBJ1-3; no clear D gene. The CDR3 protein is CAWTPEGNTIYF. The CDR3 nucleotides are TGTGCCTGGACCCCTGAGGGAAACACCATATATTTT.